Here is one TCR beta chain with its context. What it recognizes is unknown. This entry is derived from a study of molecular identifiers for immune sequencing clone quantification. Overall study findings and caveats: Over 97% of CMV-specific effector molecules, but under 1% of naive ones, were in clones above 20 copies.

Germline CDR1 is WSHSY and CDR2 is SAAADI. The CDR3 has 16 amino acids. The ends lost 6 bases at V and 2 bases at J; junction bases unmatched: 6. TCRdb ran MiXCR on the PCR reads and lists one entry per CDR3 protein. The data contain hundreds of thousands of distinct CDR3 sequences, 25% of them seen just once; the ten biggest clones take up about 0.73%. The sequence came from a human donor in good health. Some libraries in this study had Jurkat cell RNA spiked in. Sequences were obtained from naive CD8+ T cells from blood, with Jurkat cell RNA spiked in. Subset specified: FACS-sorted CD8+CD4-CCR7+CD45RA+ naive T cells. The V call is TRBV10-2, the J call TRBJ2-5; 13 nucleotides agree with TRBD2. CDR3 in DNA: TGCGCCAGCAGATCACTAGCGGGGGGGTTTCAAGAGACCCAGTACTTC. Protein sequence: CASRSLAGGFQETQYF.